The next 24 T cell receptor beta chains were all read from a single sample in a study of cytomegalovirus exposure and HLA in healthy donors. The primer mix had 60 Vbeta and 13 Jbeta primers. Data came from immunoSEQ multiplex PCR; TCRdb stores just in-frame clones and leaves some out. The table includes about 4,500 clones, approximately 81% detected once. What was sequenced was PBMCs. Every receptor here comes from a woman aged 40 to 50 in good health and CMV-seropositive.

CDR3 region: CASSVGLAGVGEQYF. CDR3 coding DNA: TGTGCCAGCAGTGTGGGACTAGCGGGAGTGGGTGAGCAGTACTTC. This chain connects TRBV6-1 to TRBJ2-7, with 14 bases identical to TRBD2. There are 15 residues in the CDR3. The V gene's germline CDR1 is MNHNS and CDR2 SASEGT. J was trimmed by 7 bases and V by 4 bases; bases with no gene match: 6.

This rearrangement joins TRBV29-1 to TRBJ1-1; maybe TRBD1 (6 bases). Trimming pared 7 bases from V and 7 bases from J, leaving 19 bases between. CDR1 and CDR2 from the germline V gene are SQVTM and ANQGSEA. The CDR3 contains 13 residues. The CDR3 bases are TGCAGCGCCCGGGCGGGGGGGCAGAATGAAGCTTTCTTT. It translates to CSARAGGQNEAFF. The full variable domain, completed using reference TRBV29-1 and TRBJ1-1, is SAVISQKPSRDICQRGTSLTIQCQVDSQVTMMFWYRQQPGQSLTLIATANQGSEATYESGFVIDKFPISRPNLTFSTLTVSNMSPEDSSIYLCSARAGGQNEAFFGQGTRLTVV.

V gene TRBV6-5 combines with J gene TRBJ1-2; 7 bases agree with TRBD1. Germline V CDR1 and CDR2: MNHEY, SVGAGI. Unmatched junction bases numbered 8, after V lost 5 bases and J lost 2 bases. The CDR3 extends over 15 amino acids. The CDR3 bases are TGTGCCAGCAGTACTCTAGTGACAGGGAACTATGGCTACACCTTC. Its protein product is CASSTLVTGNYGYTF.

The chain combines TRBV29-1 with TRBJ1-2, with TRBD1 matching 7 bases. This CDR3 contains 12 residues. V dropped 2 bases and J dropped 4; count of bases not matched to a gene: 1. Germline CDR1 and CDR2: SQVTM and ANQGSEA. The CDR3 DNA reads TGCAGCGTTGAACAGGGGGGCTATGGCTACACCTTC. The encoded protein is CSVEQGGYGYTF.

The V call is TRBV30, the J call TRBJ1-5; no definite D call. This CDR3 region has 13 residues. Looked up from germline, CDR1 is GTSNPN and CDR2 is SVGIG (reference sequence). The V end was cut by 1 base, the J end by 4 bases, with 8 bases between. Here the CDR3 DNA reads TGTGCCTGGAGTGATGGGCCGAATCAGCCCCAGCATTTT. The encoded protein is CAWSDGPNQPQHF. Looking up the rest from reference TRBV30 and TRBJ1-5 gives the full variable domain: SQTIHQWPATLVQPVGSPLSLECTVEGTSNPNLYWYRQAAGRGLQLLFYSVGIGQISSEVPQNLSASRPQDRQFILSSKKLLLSDSGFYLCAWSDGPNQPQHFGDGTRLSIL.

This clone was seen a single time. This chain links TRBV30 with TRBJ2-3; 8 bases line up with TRBD1. Germline values: CDR1 GTSNPN, CDR2 SVGIG (reference sequence). The CDR3 loop spans 14 amino acids. The junction had 8 bases not matched to a gene; V was cut back by 5 bases and J by 4 bases. CDR3 loop: CAWDRQGIADTQYF. The CDR3 DNA reads TGTGCCTGGGACCGACAGGGGATTGCAGATACGCAGTATTTT.

The rearrangement links TRBV30 to TRBJ1-2; 7 nucleotides align to TRBD1. The CDR3 sequence is 12 residues long. With V trimmed by 1 base and J by 4 bases, 0 bases remained unmatched. CDR1 is GTSNPN and CDR2 is SVGIG in the germline V gene (reference sequence). The CDR3 reads CAWSGQGYGYTF. The DNA of the CDR3 is TGTGCCTGGAGTGGACAGGGCTATGGCTACACCTTC. Complete variable domain (other parts from reference TRBV30 and TRBJ1-2): SQTIHQWPATLVQPVGSPLSLECTVEGTSNPNLYWYRQAAGRGLQLLFYSVGIGQISSEVPQNLSASRPQDRQFILSSKKLLLSDSGFYLCAWSGQGYGYTFGSGTRLTVV.

The chain joins TRBV5-1 to TRBJ2-7, with 10 bases fitting TRBD1. CDR3 size: 14 residues. V shed 4 bases, J shed 3 bases, and the junction held 4 bases outside the gene matches. Germline CDR1 is SGHRS and CDR2 is YFSETQ. This CDR3 reads CASSPDRGSYEQYF. The CDR3 DNA sequence: TGCGCCAGCAGCCCGGACAGGGGGAGCTACGAGCAGTACTTC.

This clone was recorded only once. This chain uses TRBV30 with TRBJ1-2; D is possibly TRBD1 (6 bases). The CDR3 contains 13 residues. Trimming took 2 bases from V and 3 from J, leaving 10 bases between them. CDR1 is GTSNPN, CDR2 SVGIG, per germline (reference sequence). In nucleotides, the CDR3 is TGTGCCTGGAGTTTCAGGGGAGACTATGGCTACACCTTC. This sequence encodes CAWSFRGDYGYTF.

The V and J genes are TRBV30 and TRBJ2-2; D is possibly TRBD2 (5 bases). Germline CDR1 and CDR2: GTSNPN and SVGIG (reference sequence). V lost 0 bases, J lost 4 bases, and 15 bases lay in between. CDR3 length: 16 amino acids. This chain's CDR3 is CAWSVPRGRSTGELFF. CDR3 bases: TGTGCCTGGAGTGTACCGAGAGGGCGTAGCACCGGGGAGCTGTTTTTT.

The gene calls are TRBV30 and TRBJ1-3, with a possible D match to TRBD1 (5 bases). CDR3 length: 14 residues. The V gene lost 1 base and the J gene lost 0 bases, with 7 bases spanning the gap. Per the germline V gene, CDR1 is GTSNPN and CDR2 is SVGIG (reference sequence). The DNA for the CDR3 is TGTGCCTGGAGTGCAGGACACTCTGGAAACACCATATATTTT. The encoded protein is CAWSAGHSGNTIYF.

The V gene is TRBV30, the J gene TRBJ2-7; 8 nucleotides align to TRBD1. The CDR3 length is 14 residues. Trimming removed 2 bases from V and 0 bases from J; junction bases left unmatched: 3. CDR1 and CDR2 from the germline V gene are GTSNPN and SVGIG (reference sequence). CDR3 DNA: TGTGCCTGGAGTACAGGGGGAAGCTCCTACGAGCAGTACTTC. Protein sequence: CAWSTGGSSYEQYF.

The chain combines TRBV25-1 with TRBJ1-4; TRBD1 agrees at 12 bases. The CDR3 sequence is 16 residues long. The V segment lost 4 bases and the J segment 8 bases; nucleotides outside the gene matches: 8. CDR1 MGHDK and CDR2 SYGVNS come from the germline V gene. The CDR3 protein is CASSVLGTGGFEKLFF. DNA of the CDR3: TGTGCCAGCAGTGTCCTAGGGACAGGGGGCTTCGAAAAACTGTTTTTT.

This sequence joins TRBV30 and TRBJ1-1; D gene uncertain. Germline V lookup: CDR1 GTSNPN, CDR2 SVGIG (reference sequence). This CDR3 is 12 amino acids long. The germline V and J ends were trimmed by 5 bases and 1 base, with 8 bases remaining between them. CDR3 sequence: CAWGRENTEAFF. CDR3 DNA sequence: TGTGCCTGGGGACGGGAGAACACTGAAGCTTTCTTT.

This clone was seen just once. V is TRBV29-1 and J is TRBJ1-2, with unresolved D. The CDR3 totals 14 residues. The germline gives CDR1 SQVTM, CDR2 ANQGSEA. V was trimmed by 3 bases and J by 4 bases, leaving 15 bases between them. The CDR3 sequence: CSVDREGSAYGYTF. As DNA, the CDR3 is TGCAGCGTTGATAGGGAGGGTTCTGCCTATGGCTACACCTTC.

V gene TRBV4-2 combines with J gene TRBJ2-7; possible D gene TRBD2, 5 bases. The CDR3 sequence is 15 residues long. The V end was cut by 3 bases, the J end by 2 bases, with 14 bases between. Per germline, CDR1 LGHNA and CDR2 YNFKEQ. In DNA form, the CDR3 reads TGTGCCAGCAGCCACCAGAGGGAAGCCCCCTACGAGCAGTACTTC. Protein product: CASSHQREAPYEQYF.

This rearrangement joins TRBV30 to TRBJ2-1; 10 nucleotides line up with TRBD2. Germline CDR1 reads GTSNPN; CDR2 reads SVGIG (reference sequence). CDR3 length: 14 amino acids. V lost 0 bases and J lost 9; bases outside the gene matches: 5. CDR3 protein: CAWSVGLAGVEQFF. CDR3 DNA sequence: TGTGCCTGGAGTGTGGGGCTAGCGGGAGTTGAGCAGTTCTTC.

This clone was counted a few times. The chain carries TRBV30 and TRBJ2-1; 7 bases match TRBD1. Germline V gene sequence: CDR1 GTSNPN, CDR2 SVGIG (reference sequence). V was pared by 5 bases and J by 7 bases, with 11 bases of the junction left unmatched. This CDR3 has 14 residues. In nucleotides, the CDR3 is TGTGCCTGGGCTACCGGGACAGCACCTAATGAGCAGTTCTTC. Encoded protein: CAWATGTAPNEQFF.

CDR3 in amino acids: CSGLTGMNTEAFF. CDR3 nucleotides: TGCAGCGGACTGACAGGGATGAACACTGAAGCTTTCTTT. The chain has TRBV29-1 and TRBJ1-1, with TRBD1 identical over 7 bases. The CDR3 has 13 amino acids. Germline lookup yields CDR1 SQVTM and CDR2 ANQGSEA. With 7 bases clipped from V and 0 bases from J, the junction kept 5 bases outside the gene matches.

V usage is TRBV7-9 and J usage is TRBJ1-1; 7 bases map to TRBD1. Germline V gives CDR1 SEHNR, CDR2 FQNEAQ (reference sequence). After removal of 5 bases from V and 1 base from J, the junction contained 4 bases not matched to a gene. The CDR3 runs 14 residues. The CDR3 sequence: CASSGRTGNTEAFF. The CDR3, as DNA: TGTGCCAGCAGCGGCAGGACAGGGAACACTGAAGCTTTCTTT.

The chain employs TRBV29-1 and TRBJ2-5; possible D gene TRBD2, 5 bases. Germline loops: CDR1 SQVTM, CDR2 ANQGSEA. V was trimmed by 4 bases and J by 0 bases, leaving 12 bases between them. The length of the CDR3 is 14 residues. In DNA, the CDR3 is TGCAGCGTTGTACTACTGGGAGACCAAGAGACCCAGTACTTC. It encodes CSVVLLGDQETQYF.

The V gene is TRBV15, the J gene TRBJ1-5; 8 nucleotides agree with TRBD1. In germline, CDR1 is LNHNV, CDR2 YYDKDF (reference sequence). This CDR3 comprises 15 residues. V lost 4 bases and J lost 5; bases outside the gene matches: 7. The CDR3 DNA reads TGTGCCACCAGCAAACTACAGGGGGGATATCAGCCCCAGCATTTT. Translation: CATSKLQGGYQPQHF.

The gene calls are TRBV30 and TRBJ1-5; TRBD1 matches at 7 bases. Germline loops: CDR1 GTSNPN, CDR2 SVGIG (reference sequence). V trimming: 0 bases; J trimming: 2 bases; junction bases outside the gene matches: 4. CDR3 length: 15 amino acids. In nucleotides, the CDR3 is TGTGCCTGGAGTGTCGTCGGACAGGGCAATCAGCCCCAGCATTTT. It encodes CAWSVVGQGNQPQHF.

This clone was counted once. The J gene is TRBJ2-5, the V gene TRBV19, with 9 positions matching TRBD2. V shed 10 bases, J shed 3 bases, and the junction held 0 bases outside the gene matches. Germline lookup yields CDR1 LNHDA and CDR2 SQIVND (reference sequence). The CDR3 covers 11 residues. CDR3 in amino acids: CATSGEETQYF. The CDR3 nucleotides are TGTGCCACTAGCGGGGAAGAGACCCAGTACTTC.